The 25 T cell receptor beta chains listed next were all sequenced from one sample in a study of metastatic and nonmetastatic thyroid tumors (dated by TCRdb to between 2020 and 2021). No patient had received any treatment before thyroid surgery. Library method: PCR. Sequenced using an Illumina HiSeq 4000. The public reads were reprocessed in TCRdb via fastp at Q25 and MiXCR, keeping in-frame beta chains. Present in this sample are under 20,000 clones, roughly 23% of which were seen just once. The biggest ten clones account for 17% of the sample. Sequencing was performed on tumor tissue. These receptors were collected from a female donor with papillary thyroid cancer or a benign thyroid nodule (not recorded which). Some clones in this sample may be carry-over from other donors' samples.

This clone was observed at least ten times. This sequence joins TRBV18 and TRBJ2-7, with 8 bases fitting TRBD1. The CDR3 has 15 amino acids. Losses at the gene ends were 0 bases for V and 5 bases for J; bases not matched to a gene: 6. Germline lookup yields CDR1 KGHSH and CDR2 LQKENI. The CDR3 bases are TGTGCCAGCTCACCACCGGGGGACAGGATGCACGAGCAGTACTTC. Protein: CASSPPGDRMHEQYF.

Ten or more counts support this clone. Other DNA sequences in this specimen translate into the identical CDR3. The chain recombines TRBV12-3 or TRBV12-4 with TRBJ2-7; 12 nucleotides match TRBD1. V shed 4 bases and J 2 bases; nucleotides not matched to a gene: 3. The CDR3 consists of 15 residues. CDR3 amino acids: CASSSGQGAPYEQYF. In DNA form, the CDR3 reads TGTGCCAGCAGTTCGGGACAGGGGGCGCCCTACGAGCAGTACTTC.

In this sample, this clone turned up a few times. The chain recombines TRBV30 with TRBJ2-7; D remains unclear. Trimming shortened V by 0 bases and J by 3 bases, and 12 bases separated the two germline ends. There are 14 residues in the CDR3. Germline V lookup: CDR1 GTSNPN, CDR2 SVGIG (reference sequence). The CDR3, as DNA: TGTGCCTGGAGTGTAAGTGACGTCAACTACGAGCAGTACTTC. Translated, it gives CAWSVSDVNYEQYF.

This clone has at least ten counts. The chain recombines TRBV2 with TRBJ2-5; possible D gene TRBD1, 5 bases. In germline, CDR1 is SNHLY, CDR2 FYNNEI. CDR3 size: 14 residues. Trimming cost V 5 bases and J 2 bases, with 12 bases left between them. The CDR3 protein is CASSPTVHQETQYF. DNA of the CDR3: TGTGCCAGCAGTCCGACAGTACATCAAGAGACCCAGTACTTC.

This clone occurred many times. The chain recombines TRBV5-5 with TRBJ2-7; 7 nucleotides line up with TRBD1. Looked up from germline, CDR1 is SGHKS and CDR2 is YYEKEE (reference sequence). The CDR3 totals 13 residues. Trimming at V came to 4 bases and at J to 6 bases, leaving 7 bases not matched to a gene. The chain's CDR3 is CASSRLDRREQYF. CDR3 coding DNA: TGTGCCAGCAGCCGCCTGGACAGGCGCGAGCAGTACTTC. The whole variable domain, filled in from reference TRBV5-5 and TRBJ2-7, reads DAGVTQSPTHLIKTRGQQVTLRCSPISGHKSVSWYQQVLGQGPQFIFQYYEKEERGRGNFPDRFSARQFPNYSSELNVNALLLGDSALYLCASSRLDRREQYFGPGTRLTVT.

This clone was picked up many times. This rearrangement joins TRBV5-1 to TRBJ1-3; the D is unclear. The CDR3 sequence is 15 residues long. V shed 4 bases and J shed 0 bases, with 11 bases lying between them. Germline V gene data show CDR1 as SGHRS and CDR2 as YFSETQ. CDR3 sequence: CASSLVEGSGNTIYF. The CDR3 nucleotides read TGCGCCAGCAGCCTAGTTGAGGGCTCTGGAAACACCATATATTTT.

To note about this clone: A read error may account for a junction end that differs from germline. V and J are TRBV6-4 and TRBJ1-1; 9 bases match TRBD1. This CDR3 has 14 residues. The V gene's germline CDR1 is MRHNA and CDR2 SNTAGT. The CDR3 DNA sequence: TGTGCCGGCAGCCAGGGACAGGGAGGTAAAAAAGCTTTCTTT. It translates to CAGSQGQGGKKAFF.

The CDR3 nucleotides are TGTGCCAGCAGCTTAGCTGGACTCTTCTCTGGAAACACCATATATTTT. Translating gives CASSLAGLFSGNTIYF. The rearrangement links TRBV7-2 to TRBJ1-3; no reliable D call. Trimming took 0 bases from V and 0 from J, leaving 9 bases between them. The CDR3 runs 16 residues. Germline loops: CDR1 SGHTA, CDR2 FQGNSA.

This clone was seen many times. The chain recombines TRBV2 with TRBJ2-7; weak D call: TRBD2 (7 bases). V was clipped by 2 bases and J by 2 bases, with 13 bases between them. Germline CDR1 is SNHLY and CDR2 is FYNNEI. The CDR3 is made up of 15 amino acids. For the CDR3, the DNA is TGTGCCAGCAGTGAACGAGGGGGGGGGCCCTACGAGCAGTACTTC. It codes for CASSERGGGPYEQYF. The full variable domain, its missing parts supplied by reference TRBV2 and TRBJ2-7, is EPEVTQTPSHQVTQMGQEVILRCVPISNHLYFYWYRQILGQKVEFLVSFYNNEISEKSEIFDDQFSVERPDGSNFTLKIRSTKLEDSAMYFCASSERGGGPYEQYFGPGTRLTVT.

This clone was counted at least ten times. This sequence joins TRBV5-1 and TRBJ2-3; the match to TRBD2 covers 7 bases. With 6 bases clipped from V and 6 bases from J, the junction kept 4 bases outside the gene matches. The CDR3 extends over 12 amino acids. The germline CDR1 and CDR2 sequences are SGHRS and YFSETQ. The CDR3 nucleotides read TGCGCCAGCAAGGCGGGAGTGGATACGCAGTATTTT. Encoded protein: CASKAGVDTQYF.

The V and J genes are TRBV28 and TRBJ2-7, with 7 bases aligning to TRBD1. Trimming at V came to 8 bases and at J to 0 bases, leaving 16 bases not matched to a gene. Germline lookup yields CDR1 MDHEN and CDR2 SYDVKM. CDR3 length: 17 residues. This CDR3 is CASCNLRTGQSSYEQYF. DNA of the CDR3: TGTGCCAGCTGTAACCTAAGGACAGGCCAGAGCTCCTACGAGCAGTACTTC.

This clone was picked up many times. V gene TRBV7-2 combines with J gene TRBJ2-5; tentative D call: TRBD2 (5 bases). The V gene lost 2 bases and the J gene lost 1 base, with 14 bases spanning the gap. The V gene's germline CDR1 is SGHTA and CDR2 FQGNSA. The CDR3 has 16 amino acids. This CDR3 is CASSLLRGSVQETQYF. CDR3 DNA: TGTGCCAGCAGCTTACTTCGGGGATCAGTCCAAGAGACCCAGTACTTC. Supplemented by reference TRBV7-2 and TRBJ2-5, the full variable domain reads GAGVSQSPSNKVTEKGKDVELRCDPISGHTALYWYRQSLGQGLEFLIYFQGNSAPDKSGLPSDRFSAERTGGSVSTLTIQRTQQEDSAVYLCASSLLRGSVQETQYFGPGTRLLVL.

The table lists this clone with many counts. The genes are TRBV20-1 and TRBJ2-3; a possible D gene is TRBD2 (7 bases). Trimming cost V 0 bases and J 3 bases, with 19 bases left between them. The CDR3 extends over 17 amino acids. Germline V CDR1 and CDR2: DFQATT, SNEGSKA (reference sequence). The CDR3 DNA is TGCAGTGCTAGAGATTTTAAGGGGGAGGGCCGAACAGATACGCAGTATTTT. Its protein is CSARDFKGEGRTDTQYF.

In its sample, this clone was seen many times. The chain links TRBV18 to TRBJ2-1, with 7 nucleotides matching TRBD1. Germline assignment: CDR1 KGHSH and CDR2 LQKENI. Trimming removed 2 bases from V and 5 bases from J; junction bases left unmatched: 6. CDR3 length equals 15 residues. This CDR3 is CASSPFRTGNNEQFF. The CDR3 DNA reads TGTGCCAGCTCACCATTCCGGACAGGCAACAATGAGCAGTTCTTC. Using reference TRBV18 and TRBJ2-1 for the parts outside the CDR3, the full variable domain is NAGVMQNPRHLVRRRGQEARLRCSPMKGHSHVYWYRQLPEEGLKFMVYLQKENIIDESGMPKERFSAEFPKEGPSILRIQQVVRGDSAAYFCASSPFRTGNNEQFFGPGTRLTVL.

Turning to this clone: A much larger clone differs from this one at a single base, so this may be a read error. V usage is TRBV7-9 and J usage is TRBJ2-5; no clear D gene. CDR3 length: 13 amino acids. From germline, CDR1 is SEHNR and CDR2 FQNEAQ (reference sequence). The V gene lost 2 bases and the J gene lost 3 bases, with 7 bases spanning the gap. The CDR3 region has the DNA TGTGCCAGCAGCTTAACAGATGAAGAGACCCAGTACTTC. Protein: CASSLTDEETQYF.

In this sample, this clone turned up many times. The chain has TRBV2 and TRBJ2-7; 10 positions agree with TRBD2. V lost 5 bases and J lost 6; bases outside the gene matches: 10. The CDR3 extends over 15 amino acids. Germline CDR1 reads SNHLY; CDR2 reads FYNNEI. The CDR3 sequence: CASSSDLAGEVEQYF. In nucleotides, the CDR3 is TGTGCCAGCAGTTCCGACCTAGCGGGAGAAGTCGAGCAGTACTTC.

This clone has a single count. The V call is TRBV30, the J call TRBJ2-7, with a weak D call TRBD1 (6 bases). This CDR3 is built from 15 residues. Per germline, CDR1 GTSNPN and CDR2 SVGIG (reference sequence). V was pared by 0 bases and J by 4 bases, with 16 bases between. The CDR3 DNA is TGTGCCTGGAGTGTAACGCGTCGCAGGGGTTACGAGCAGTACTTC. This gives the protein CAWSVTRRRGYEQYF.

This clone was counted many times. The genes are TRBV19 and TRBJ2-3; 9 bases line up with TRBD1. The CDR3 loop spans 15 amino acids. Germline CDR1 and CDR2: LNHDA and SQIVND (reference sequence). V lost 1 base and J lost 4; bases outside the gene matches: 3. CDR3 sequence reads: CASSIAGQGADTQYF. In DNA form, the CDR3 reads TGTGCCAGTAGTATAGCGGGACAGGGCGCAGATACGCAGTATTTT.

V and J are TRBV5-1 and TRBJ1-3, with D possibly matching TRBD1 (5 bases). Germline CDR1 is SGHRS and CDR2 is YFSETQ. The germline V and J ends were trimmed by 0 bases and 4 bases, with 14 bases remaining between them. This CDR3 is built from 16 residues. In nucleotides, the CDR3 is TGCGCCAGCAGCTTGGTAGGGACGCCGCGCGGAAACACCATATATTTT. As protein: CASSLVGTPRGNTIYF. The entire variable domain, with the rest obtained from reference TRBV5-1 and TRBJ1-3, is as follows: KAGVTQTPRYLIKTRGQQVTLSCSPISGHRSVSWYQQTPGQGLQFLFEYFSETQRNKGNFPGRFSGRQFSNSRSEMNVSTLELGDSALYLCASSLVGTPRGNTIYFGEGSWLTVV.

The table lists this clone with many counts. The rearrangement joins TRBV11-3 to TRBJ1-3; D not certain. Between the trimmed V and J ends, which lost 1 base and 0 bases, there was a span of 7 bases. Germline V gene data show CDR1 as SGHNT and CDR2 as YENEEA. This CDR3 contains 15 residues. The CDR3 reads CASSLGRNSGNTIYF. The CDR3 DNA follows: TGTGCCAGCAGCTTAGGGCGGAACTCTGGAAACACCATATATTTT.

The chain employs TRBV11-2 and TRBJ2-7; TRBD1 agrees at 12 bases. There are 14 residues in the CDR3. The germline gives CDR1 SGHAT, CDR2 FQNNGV. V trimming: 6 bases; J trimming: 4 bases; junction bases outside the gene matches: 4. The CDR3 bases are TGTGCCAGCAGAGGGACAGGGGGCACGTACGAGCAGTACTTC. Translation: CASRGTGGTYEQYF.

This clone was detected ten times or more. V gene TRBV7-9 combines with J gene TRBJ2-7, with a tentative D call TRBD1 (6 bases). From germline, CDR1 is SEHNR and CDR2 FQNEAQ (reference sequence). Trimming left V 5 bases short and J 2 bases short, with 13 bases between. The CDR3 loop spans 14 amino acids. In DNA, the CDR3 is TGTGCCAGCAGCCCCGGACAGCTCGCCTACGAGCAGTACTTC. This encodes CASSPGQLAYEQYF.

The chain joins TRBV30 to TRBJ1-6; D call uncertain. CDR3 length: 14 amino acids. V gave up 4 bases and J gave up 9 bases, with 16 bases separating them. The germline V gene has CDR1 GTSNPN and CDR2 SVGIG (reference sequence). CDR3 sequence reads: CAWKRGPSGSPLHF. CDR3 sequence (DNA): TGTGCCTGGAAGCGTGGCCCGTCCGGTTCACCCCTCCACTTT.

The chain links TRBV6-1 to TRBJ1-1, with D perhaps TRBD1 (6 bases). Trimming shortened V by 6 bases and J by 1 base, and 6 bases separated the two germline ends. From germline, CDR1 is MNHNS and CDR2 SASEGT. This CDR3 has 12 residues. This chain's CDR3 is CASRTGNTEAFF. CDR3 bases: TGTGCCAGCAGGACAGGGAACACTGAAGCTTTCTTT.

J is TRBJ1-3 and V is TRBV14; 9 bases match TRBD1. The CDR3 is 17 amino acids. The V gene end was trimmed by 6 bases and the J gene end by 4 bases; junction bases not matched to a gene: 13. Per the germline V gene, CDR1 is SGHDN and CDR2 is FVKESK. CDR3 sequence: CASSHPAQGARGNTIYF. The CDR3 DNA follows: TGTGCCAGCAGTCACCCGGCACAGGGGGCGCGAGGAAACACCATATATTTT.